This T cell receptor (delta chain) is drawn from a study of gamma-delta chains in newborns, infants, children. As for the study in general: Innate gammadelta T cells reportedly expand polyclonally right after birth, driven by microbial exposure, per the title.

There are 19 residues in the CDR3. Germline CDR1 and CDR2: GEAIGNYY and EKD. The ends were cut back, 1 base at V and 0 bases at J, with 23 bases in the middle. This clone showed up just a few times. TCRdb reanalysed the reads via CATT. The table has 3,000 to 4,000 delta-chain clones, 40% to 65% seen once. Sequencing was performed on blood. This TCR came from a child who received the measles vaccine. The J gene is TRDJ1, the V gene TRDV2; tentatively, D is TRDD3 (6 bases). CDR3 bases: TGTGCCTGTGACACGGTGTCGTCTGGGGAACCCCGGGACACCGATAAACTCATCTTT. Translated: CACDTVSSGEPRDTDKLIF.